The source of this TCR beta chain is a study of blood T cell repertoires in COVID-19. Trimming took off 5 bases at V and 2 bases at J, with 10 bases between the two ends. CDR3 length: 13 amino acids. Generated by immunoSEQ multiplex PCR, the TCRdb table keeps only in-frame clones and is missing some. The sample holds around 180,000 clones, around 85% seen once. What was sequenced was peripheral blood. The V call is TRBV12-3 or TRBV12-4, the J call TRBJ2-7, with D uncertain. The TCR originated in a human donor with active or convalescent COVID-19. The donor label of this sample is uncertain. CDR3: CASSLQETYEQYF. As DNA, the CDR3 is TGTGCCAGCAGTCTCCAGGAAACCTACGAGCAGTACTTC.